The clone carrying this T cell receptor beta chain was detected a few times. What it binds is not known. Clones were sequenced by immunoSEQ multiplex PCR, and TCRdb holds only the in-frame ones, with some missing. Counted here are some 130,000 clones, approximately 88% occurring once; the ten biggest clones make up about 4%. This specimen comes from a study of T cell responses to AZD1222 COVID-19 vaccine. Germline V gene lookup returns CDR1 SGHAT and CDR2 FQNNGV. This CDR3 spans 16 amino acids. V shed 6 bases and J 4 bases; nucleotides not matched to a gene: 12. Study outcomes and limitations: Sampling that yielded the repertoires occurred only after the peak T cell response. Spike-specific TCR breadth rose after two AZD1222 doses, and depth rose as well. In the spike-specific TCR repertoire, nearly half reportedly target unmutated variant regions. At 160-218 and 743-854, vaccine-associated CD4 TCRs were dominant, and they spanned spike.

Source: peripheral blood, taken on day 0 of AZD1222 vaccination. This sequence was found in an adult in good health. The chain couples TRBV11-2 to TRBJ2-3; 8 bases line up with TRBD1. The CDR3 DNA is TGTGCCAGCAGACAATCGACAGGGGTCGGTCCAGATACGCAGTATTTT. It specifies CASRQSTGVGPDTQYF.